Listed below are T cell receptor beta chains from one sample, sequenced in a study of blood T cell repertoires in COVID-19. Sequencing used immunoSEQ multiplex PCR; TCRdb keeps in-frame clones, though not all of them. Here the sample spans some 250,000 clones, about 80% being singletons. Sequencing input: peripheral blood. The receptor set was obtained from a woman over 75 with acute or convalescent COVID-19. CDR3s include the opening cysteine and the closing phenylalanine or tryptophan. The D gene is left open where the match is weak. Some rows mark clone size as missing; the rest say once, few, many or name a class of expanded clone.

j_call | d_call | v_call | clone_size | cdr3_nt | cdr3_aa
TRBJ1-3 | - | TRBV15 | - | TGTGCCACCAGCAGACCCATGGACAGCTCTGGAAACACCATATATTTT | CATSRPMDSSGNTIYF
TRBJ2-7 | TRBD2 | TRBV2 | - | TGTGCCAGCAGTGTTGGACTGACTAGCGGGGGCGGGGGATACTTC | CASSVGLTSGGGGYF
TRBJ1-1 | - | TRBV7-9 | - | TGTGCCAGCAGCTTCGGGGTCACTGAAGCTTTCTTT | CASSFGVTEAFF
TRBJ1-5 | TRBD1 | TRBV24-1 | - | TGTGCCACCAGTGATCACAGGGGGATAAATCAGCCCCAGCATTTT | CATSDHRGINQPQHF
TRBJ2-7 | TRBD2 | TRBV24-1 | - | TGTGCCACCAGTGACCCGGGACTAGCGGGGGGCCAAAGCTCCTACGAGCAGTACTTC | CATSDPGLAGGQSSYEQYF
TRBJ2-1 | TRBD1 | TRBV6-5 | - | TGTGCCAGCAGTCTTGGACAGGGTCGAAATGAGCAGTTCTTC | CASSLGQGRNEQFF
TRBJ1-2 | TRBD1 | TRBV5-4 | - | TGTGCCAGCAGCTTGGTGGGACAGGGTGCCGGTGGCTACACCTTC | CASSLVGQGAGGYTF
TRBJ2-1 | TRBD2 | TRBV15 | - | TGTGCCACCAGCAGGGGAGCTAGCGGGGGGCTGAATGAGCAGTTCTTC | CATSRGASGGLNEQFF
TRBJ2-3 | - | TRBV24-1 | - | TGTGCCACCAGTGACTCCCGGGTTGATACGCAGTATTTT | CATSDSRVDTQYF
TRBJ2-3 | TRBD1 | TRBV25-1 | - | TGTGCCAGCAGTGCCTCAGGGGGTACGCAGTATTTT | CASSASGGTQYF
TRBJ2-2 | TRBD1 | TRBV19 | - | TGTGCCAGTAGGCCGGGACAGGGGGCGTTCGGGGAGCTGTTTTTT | CASRPGQGAFGELFF
TRBJ2-1 | TRBD2 | TRBV2 | - | TGTGCCAGCAGTACCACTAGCGGGGGGGCCCGGGAGCAGTTCTTC | CASSTTSGGAREQFF
TRBJ2-3 | - | TRBV5-4 | - | TGTGCCAGCAGCTCCAGTGCGGGGCGGCCTATGGATACGCAGTATTTT | CASSSSAGRPMDTQYF
TRBJ1-5 | - | TRBV3-1/TRBV3-2 | - | TGTGCCAGCAGCCAAGAAGGTCAACCGGGTCAGCCCCAGCATTTT | CASSQEGQPGQPQHF
TRBJ1-3 | - | TRBV10-1 | - | TGCGCCAGCAGGACAGTTTTTACTGGAAACACCATATATTTT | CASRTVFTGNTIYF
TRBJ1-5 | - | TRBV21-1 | - | TGTGCCAGCAGCCGGGACAGGCTTAATCAGCCCCAGCATTTT | CASSRDRLNQPQHF
TRBJ2-1 | TRBD2 | TRBV7-2 | - | TGTGCCAGCAGCTTTAGCGGGGGTTTCTACAATGAGCAGTTCTTC | CASSFSGGFYNEQFF
TRBJ1-4 | TRBD1 | TRBV28 | - | TGTGCCAGCTCCACTCCGGGACAGGGGGCTGGAGAAAAACTGTTTTTT | CASSTPGQGAGEKLFF
TRBJ1-6 | - | TRBV7-2 | - | TGTGCCAGCAGCATTAGGGGTTTCGATAATTCACCCCTCCACTTT | CASSIRGFDNSPLHF
TRBJ2-7 | TRBD2 | TRBV7-2 | - | TGTGCCAGCAGCCCAGCGGGGGGGCTCCACGAGCAGTACTTC | CASSPAGGLHEQYF
TRBJ2-2 | TRBD1 | TRBV5-1 | - | TGCGCCAGCAGCCTCGGGACAGGGGGCTTCGGGGAGCTGTTTTTT | CASSLGTGGFGELFF
TRBJ1-5 | - | TRBV28 | few | TGTGCCAGCAGTGTGACAGGTAGGAATCAGCCCCAGCATTTT | CASSVTGRNQPQHF
TRBJ1-1 | TRBD1 | TRBV28 | - | TGTGCCACCAGGGGGCTCCCGAACACTGAAGCTTTCTTT | CATRGLPNTEAFF
TRBJ1-2 | - | TRBV2 | - | TGTGCCGGATTCCCAGACAGAGACTATGGCTACACCTTC | CAGFPDRDYGYTF
TRBJ2-2 | TRBD2 | TRBV7-3 | - | TGTGCCAGCAGCCCCCGGGGCGGGGGGCCCGGGGAGCTGTTTTTT | CASSPRGGGPGELFF
TRBJ1-1 | - | TRBV18 | - | TGTGCCAGCTCACCGTCGACAAACCTGAACACTGAAGCTTTCTTT | CASSPSTNLNTEAFF
TRBJ2-5 | - | TRBV19 | - | TGTGCCAGTAGTGAAGGGGTAGGTGAGACCCAGTACTTC | CASSEGVGETQYF
TRBJ1-6 | TRBD1 | TRBV28 | - | TGTGCCAGCAGTTCCAGACGAGGACAGGGGCGTTCACCCCTCCACTTT | CASSSRRGQGRSPLHF
TRBJ2-2 | - | TRBV29-1 | few | TGCAGCGCGCAGGACAGAAACACCGGGGAGCTGTTTTTT | CSAQDRNTGELFF
TRBJ1-2 | TRBD1 | TRBV7-3 | - | TGTGCCAGCAGCTCGACAGGGGGCAACTATGGCTACACCTTC | CASSSTGGNYGYTF
TRBJ2-1 | - | TRBV20-1 | - | TGCAGTGCTTTTACATACAATGAGCAGTTCTTC | CSAFTYNEQFF
TRBJ1-5 | - | TRBV2 | - | TGTGCCAGCAGAACGGGAGGGGAGGGGACGGTAATGGGGAATCAGCCCCAGCATTTT | CASRTGGEGTVMGNQPQHF
TRBJ2-3 | TRBD1 | TRBV28 | - | TGTGCCAGCAGTTTAGGGACAGGGCGGACAGATACGCAGTATTTT | CASSLGTGRTDTQYF
TRBJ2-5 | - | TRBV30 | - | TGTGCCTGGGGTTCAGGGATAGTAGACCAAGAGACCCAGTACTTC | CAWGSGIVDQETQYF
TRBJ1-1 | TRBD1 | TRBV4-1 | - | TGCGCCAGCAGCCAAGAGACAGGGGGCGCCAGGAGTGAAGCTTTCTTT | CASSQETGGARSEAFF
TRBJ2-3 | - | TRBV5-1 | - | TGCGCCAGCAGCTTGGCCGGGAAGGATACGCAGTATTTT | CASSLAGKDTQYF
TRBJ2-7 | - | TRBV11-1 | - | TGTGCCAGCAGCTCCGATAGCTCCTACGAGCAGTACTTC | CASSSDSSYEQYF
TRBJ1-1 | - | TRBV5-1 | - | TGCGCCAGCAGCTTGGCCGGGTTAGAAGCTTTCTTT | CASSLAGLEAFF
TRBJ2-5 | TRBD2 | TRBV5-1 | - | TGCGCCAGCAGCACCCTGCGGGGGGAAGAGACCCAGTACTTC | CASSTLRGEETQYF
TRBJ1-2 | - | TRBV30 | - | TGTGCCTGGAGTCCGACAGGAAACTATGGCTACACCTTC | CAWSPTGNYGYTF
TRBJ1-4 | - | TRBV15 | - | TGTGCCACCAGCGCGGCCTCTAATGAAAAACTGTTTTTT | CATSAASNEKLFF
TRBJ1-2 | TRBD1 | TRBV6-6 | - | TGTGCCAGCAGGTTTGGACAGGATTATGGCTACACCTTC | CASRFGQDYGYTF